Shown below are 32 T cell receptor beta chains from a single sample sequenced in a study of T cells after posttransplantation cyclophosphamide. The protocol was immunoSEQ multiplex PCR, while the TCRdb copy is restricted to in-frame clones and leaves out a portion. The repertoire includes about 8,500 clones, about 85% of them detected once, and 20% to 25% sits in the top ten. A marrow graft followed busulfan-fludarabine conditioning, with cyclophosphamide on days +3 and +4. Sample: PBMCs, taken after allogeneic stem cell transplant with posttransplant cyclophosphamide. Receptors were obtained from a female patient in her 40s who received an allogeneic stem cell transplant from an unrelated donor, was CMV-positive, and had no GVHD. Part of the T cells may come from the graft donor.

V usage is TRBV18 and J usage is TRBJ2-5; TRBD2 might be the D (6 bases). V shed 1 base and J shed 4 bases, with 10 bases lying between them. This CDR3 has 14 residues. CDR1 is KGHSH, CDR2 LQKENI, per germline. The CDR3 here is CASSPRLEGETQYF. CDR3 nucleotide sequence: TGTGCCAGCTCACCACGACTAGAAGGAGAGACCCAGTACTTC. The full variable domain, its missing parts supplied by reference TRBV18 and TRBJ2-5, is NAGVMQNPRHLVRRRGQEARLRCSPMKGHSHVYWYRQLPEEGLKFMVYLQKENIIDESGMPKERFSAEFPKEGPSILRIQQVVRGDSAAYFCASSPRLEGETQYFGPGTRLLVL.

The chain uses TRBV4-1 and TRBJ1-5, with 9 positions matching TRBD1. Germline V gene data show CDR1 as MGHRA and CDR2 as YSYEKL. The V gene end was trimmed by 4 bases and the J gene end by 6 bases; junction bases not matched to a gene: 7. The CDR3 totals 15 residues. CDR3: CASSPTGGYGQPQHF. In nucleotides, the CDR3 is TGCGCCAGCAGCCCAACAGGGGGCTACGGTCAGCCCCAGCATTTT.

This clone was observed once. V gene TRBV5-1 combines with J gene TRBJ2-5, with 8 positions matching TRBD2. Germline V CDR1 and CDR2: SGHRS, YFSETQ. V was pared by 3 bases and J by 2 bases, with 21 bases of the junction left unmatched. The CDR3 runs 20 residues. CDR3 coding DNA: TGCGCCAGCAGCTACAGCCCTCGGGGGGGAGGGGAAGGGCGACAAGAGACCCAGTACTTC. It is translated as CASSYSPRGGGEGRQETQYF.

CDR3: CASQTVARRGDPEAFF. CDR3 bases: TGTGCCAGCCAAACAGTCGCCAGGCGGGGGGACCCTGAAGCTTTCTTT. The rearrangement uses TRBV7-8 and TRBJ1-1; D is perhaps TRBD1 (5 bases). Per the germline V gene, CDR1 is SGHVS and CDR2 is FQNEAQ. Trimming cost V 8 bases and J 6 bases, with 25 bases left between them. This CDR3 region has 16 residues.

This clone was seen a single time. The CDR3 sequence: CASSQVLGREGYTF. The CDR3 bases are TGCGCCAGCAGCCAAGTTTTGGGGAGAGAAGGCTACACCTTC. This chain links TRBV4-3 with TRBJ1-2; no definite D call. The CDR3 loop spans 14 amino acids. The V and J ends lost 1 base and 8 bases respectively, with 14 bases between them. Per germline, CDR1 LGHNA and CDR2 YSLEER.

The CDR3 protein is CASSHSRLPSMIYEQYF. CDR3 coding DNA: TGTGCCAGCAGCCATTCCCGACTACCTAGTATGATCTACGAGCAGTACTTC. The rearrangement joins TRBV7-2 to TRBJ2-7; D is possibly TRBD2 (5 bases). This CDR3 is built from 17 residues. V lost 5 bases to trimming and J lost 3 bases, with 23 bases between them. The germline gives CDR1 SGHTA, CDR2 FQGNSA.

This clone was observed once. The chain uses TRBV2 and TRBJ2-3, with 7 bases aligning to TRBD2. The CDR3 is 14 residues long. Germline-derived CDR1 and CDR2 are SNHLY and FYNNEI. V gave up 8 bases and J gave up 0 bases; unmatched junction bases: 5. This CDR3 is CASASGESTDTQYF. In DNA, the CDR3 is TGTGCCAGCGCTAGCGGAGAAAGCACAGATACGCAGTATTTT.

The CDR3 loop is CASSTREGQHFYEQYF. The DNA for the CDR3 is TGTGCCAGCAGCACTCGGGAGGGACAGCATTTTTACGAGCAGTACTTC. This chain connects TRBV21-1 to TRBJ2-7; TRBD2 is the table's D call, not checked against the DNA. TRBV21-1 is labeled a pseudogene. The CDR3 extends over 16 amino acids.

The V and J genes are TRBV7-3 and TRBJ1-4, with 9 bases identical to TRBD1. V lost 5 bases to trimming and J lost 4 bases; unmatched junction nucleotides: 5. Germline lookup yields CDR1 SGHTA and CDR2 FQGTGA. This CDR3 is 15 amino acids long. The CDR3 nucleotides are TGTGCCAGCAGCAAAACAGGGGGCGTTAATGAAAAACTGTTTTTT. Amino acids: CASSKTGGVNEKLFF.

CDR3: CASSVYEDTQYF. The DNA of the CDR3 is TGTGCCAGCAGCGTATACGAGGATACGCAGTATTTT. The chain carries TRBV9 and TRBJ2-3; D gene uncertain. The germline CDR1 and CDR2 sequences are SGDLS and YYNGEE. V dropped 1 base and J dropped 6 bases, with 6 bases sitting between them. CDR3 length: 12 residues.

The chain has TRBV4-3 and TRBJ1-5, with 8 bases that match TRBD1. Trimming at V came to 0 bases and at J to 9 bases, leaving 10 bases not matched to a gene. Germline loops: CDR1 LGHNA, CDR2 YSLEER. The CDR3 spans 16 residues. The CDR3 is CASSQDRTGSIRPQHF. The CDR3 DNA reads TGCGCCAGCAGCCAAGATAGGACAGGGTCAATTCGGCCCCAGCATTTT.

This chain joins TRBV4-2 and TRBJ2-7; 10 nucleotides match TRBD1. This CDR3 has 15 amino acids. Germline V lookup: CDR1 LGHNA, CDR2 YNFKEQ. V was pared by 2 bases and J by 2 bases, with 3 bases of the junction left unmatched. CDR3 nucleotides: TGTGCCAGCAGCCAATCCGGGACAGGGGCCTACGAGCAGTACTTC. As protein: CASSQSGTGAYEQYF.

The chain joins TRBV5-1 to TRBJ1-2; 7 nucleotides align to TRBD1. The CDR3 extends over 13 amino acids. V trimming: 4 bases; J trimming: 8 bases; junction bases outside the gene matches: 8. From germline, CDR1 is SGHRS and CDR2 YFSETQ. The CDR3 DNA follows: TGCGCCAGCAGCCTAGACAGGGTTCGCGGCTACACCTTC. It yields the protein CASSLDRVRGYTF.

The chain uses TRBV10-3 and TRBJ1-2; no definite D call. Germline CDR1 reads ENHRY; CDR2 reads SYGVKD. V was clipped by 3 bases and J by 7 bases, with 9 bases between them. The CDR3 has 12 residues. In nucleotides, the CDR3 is TGTGCCATCAGTGATAGTGAGGGTGGCTACACCTTC. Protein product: CAISDSEGGYTF.

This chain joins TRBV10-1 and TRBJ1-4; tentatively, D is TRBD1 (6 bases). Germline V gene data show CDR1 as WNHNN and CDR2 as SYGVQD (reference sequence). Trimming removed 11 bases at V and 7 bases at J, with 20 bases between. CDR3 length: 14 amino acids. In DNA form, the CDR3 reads TGCGCCGCCCCCACCGGCAGGGGAAGTGAAAAACTGTTTTTT. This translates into CAAPTGRGSEKLFF.

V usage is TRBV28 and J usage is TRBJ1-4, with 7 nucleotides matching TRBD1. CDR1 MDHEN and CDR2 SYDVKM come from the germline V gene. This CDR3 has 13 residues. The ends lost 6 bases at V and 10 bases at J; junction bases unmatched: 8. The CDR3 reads CASRSGQVGKLFF. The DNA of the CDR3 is TGTGCCAGCAGATCCGGACAGGTGGGAAAACTGTTTTTT.

The CDR3 loop is CAWSGGTSFSETQYF. The CDR3 DNA sequence: TGTGCCTGGAGTGGAGGGACTAGCTTTTCGGAGACCCAGTACTTC. The chain employs TRBV30 and TRBJ2-5; 9 bases are a match to TRBD2. This CDR3 spans 15 amino acids. Germline V lookup: CDR1 GTSNPN, CDR2 SVGIG (reference sequence). The V and J ends lost 1 base and 5 bases, in that order; junction bases with no gene match: 8. The full variable domain, its missing parts supplied by reference TRBV30 and TRBJ2-5, is SQTIHQWPATLVQPVGSPLSLECTVEGTSNPNLYWYRQAAGRGLQLLFYSVGIGQISSEVPQNLSASRPQDRQFILSSKKLLLSDSGFYLCAWSGGTSFSETQYFGPGTRLLVL.

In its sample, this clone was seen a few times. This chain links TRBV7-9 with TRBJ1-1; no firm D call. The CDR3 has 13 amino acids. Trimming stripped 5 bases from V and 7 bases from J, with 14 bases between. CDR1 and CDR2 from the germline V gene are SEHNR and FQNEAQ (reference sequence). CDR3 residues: CASSPTAGGEAFF. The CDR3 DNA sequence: TGTGCCAGCAGCCCCACCGCGGGCGGTGAAGCTTTCTTT.

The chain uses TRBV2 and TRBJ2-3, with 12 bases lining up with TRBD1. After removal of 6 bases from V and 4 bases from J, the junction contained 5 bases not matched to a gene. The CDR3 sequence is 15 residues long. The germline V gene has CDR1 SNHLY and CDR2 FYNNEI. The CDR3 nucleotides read TGTGCCAGCAGCCGGGACAGGGGGCGTGCAGATACGCAGTATTTT. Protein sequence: CASSRDRGRADTQYF.

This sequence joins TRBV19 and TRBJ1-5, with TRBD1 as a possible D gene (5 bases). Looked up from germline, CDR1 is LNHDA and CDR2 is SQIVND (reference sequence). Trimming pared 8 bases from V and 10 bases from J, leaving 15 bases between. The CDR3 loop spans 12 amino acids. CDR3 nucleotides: TGTGCCAGTTTTCGACCCGGGGGTCCCCAGCATTTT. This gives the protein CASFRPGGPQHF. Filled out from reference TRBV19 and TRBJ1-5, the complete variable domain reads DGGITQSPKYLFRKEGQNVTLSCEQNLNHDAMYWYRQDPGQGLRLIYYSQIVNDFQKGDIAEGYSVSREKKESFPLTVTSAQKNPTAFYLCASFRPGGPQHFGDGTRLSIL.

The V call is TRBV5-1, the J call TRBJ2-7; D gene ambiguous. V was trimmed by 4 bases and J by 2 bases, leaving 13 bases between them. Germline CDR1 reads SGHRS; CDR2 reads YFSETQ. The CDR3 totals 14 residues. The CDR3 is CASSLKTLTYEQYF. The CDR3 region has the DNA TGCGCCAGCAGCCTGAAGACATTAACCTACGAGCAGTACTTC.

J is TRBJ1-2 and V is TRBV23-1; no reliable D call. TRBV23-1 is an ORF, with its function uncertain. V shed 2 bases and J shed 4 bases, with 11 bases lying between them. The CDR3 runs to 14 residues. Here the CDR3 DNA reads TGCGCCAGCAGTCAAAACAGAACCCTCTATGGCTACACCTTC. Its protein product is CASSQNRTLYGYTF.

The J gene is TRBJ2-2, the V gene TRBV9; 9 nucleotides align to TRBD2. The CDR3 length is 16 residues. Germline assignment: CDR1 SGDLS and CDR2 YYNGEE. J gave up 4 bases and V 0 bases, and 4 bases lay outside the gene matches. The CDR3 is CASSVEVSGSTGELFF. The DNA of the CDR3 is TGTGCCAGCAGCGTAGAGGTTAGCGGGAGCACCGGGGAGCTGTTTTTT. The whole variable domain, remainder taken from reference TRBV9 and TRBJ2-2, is DSGVTQTPKHLITATGQRVTLRCSPRSGDLSVYWYQQSLDQGLQFLIQYYNGEERAKGNILERFSAQQFPDLHSELNLSSLELGDSALYFCASSVEVSGSTGELFFGEGSRLTVL.

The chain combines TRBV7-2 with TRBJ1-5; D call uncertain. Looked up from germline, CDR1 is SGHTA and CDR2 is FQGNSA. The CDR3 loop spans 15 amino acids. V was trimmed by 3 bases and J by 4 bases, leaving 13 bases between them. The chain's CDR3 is CASSFASQNNQPQHF. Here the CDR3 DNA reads TGTGCCAGCAGCTTTGCTTCACAGAATAATCAGCCCCAGCATTTT.

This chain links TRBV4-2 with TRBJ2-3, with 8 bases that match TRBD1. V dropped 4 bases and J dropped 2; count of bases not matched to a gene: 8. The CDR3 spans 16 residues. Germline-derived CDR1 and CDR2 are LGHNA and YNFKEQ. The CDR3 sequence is CASSPPGQGATDTQYF. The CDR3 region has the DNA TGTGCCAGCAGCCCCCCAGGGCAGGGGGCCACAGATACGCAGTATTTT.

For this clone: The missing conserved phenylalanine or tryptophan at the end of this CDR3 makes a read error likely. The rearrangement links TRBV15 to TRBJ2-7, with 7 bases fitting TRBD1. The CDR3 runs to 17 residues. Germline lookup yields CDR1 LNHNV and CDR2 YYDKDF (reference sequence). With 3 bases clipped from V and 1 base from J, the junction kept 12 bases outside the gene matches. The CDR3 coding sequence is TGTGCCACCAGCAGGGCTAAGGGACAGACAGTTTCCTACGAGCAGTACCTC. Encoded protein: CATSRAKGQTVSYEQYL.

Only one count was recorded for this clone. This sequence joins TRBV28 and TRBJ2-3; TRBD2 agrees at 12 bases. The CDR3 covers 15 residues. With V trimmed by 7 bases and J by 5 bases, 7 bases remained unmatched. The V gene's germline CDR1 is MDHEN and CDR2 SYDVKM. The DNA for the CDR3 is TGTGCCAGCAACCCTAGCGGGGGGGCCGGAGATACGCAGTATTTT. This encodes CASNPSGGAGDTQYF.

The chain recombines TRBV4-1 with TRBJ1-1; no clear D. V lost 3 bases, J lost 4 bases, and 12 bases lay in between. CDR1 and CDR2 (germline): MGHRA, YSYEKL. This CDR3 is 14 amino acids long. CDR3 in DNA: TGCGCCAGCAGCCATCCCGGCGGAGGCACTGAAGCTTTCTTT. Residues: CASSHPGGGTEAFF.

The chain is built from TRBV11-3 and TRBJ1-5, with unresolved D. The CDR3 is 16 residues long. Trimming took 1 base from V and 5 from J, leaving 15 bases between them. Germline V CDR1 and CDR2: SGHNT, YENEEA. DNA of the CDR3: TGTGCCAGCAGCTTAGGGGAGGGAGGCCCTTATCAGCCCCAGCATTTT. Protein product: CASSLGEGGPYQPQHF.

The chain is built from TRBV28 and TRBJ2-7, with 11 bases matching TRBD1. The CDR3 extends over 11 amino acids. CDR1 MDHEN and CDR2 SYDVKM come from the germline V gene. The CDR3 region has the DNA TGTGGGACAGGGGGCTTCTACGAGCAGTACTTC. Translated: CGTGGFYEQYF.

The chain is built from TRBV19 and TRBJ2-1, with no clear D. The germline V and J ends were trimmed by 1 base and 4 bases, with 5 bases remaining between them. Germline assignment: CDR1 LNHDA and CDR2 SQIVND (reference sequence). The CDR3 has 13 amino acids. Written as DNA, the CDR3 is TGTGCCAGTAGTATAGGGGCGTACAATGAGCAGTTCTTC. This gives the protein CASSIGAYNEQFF.

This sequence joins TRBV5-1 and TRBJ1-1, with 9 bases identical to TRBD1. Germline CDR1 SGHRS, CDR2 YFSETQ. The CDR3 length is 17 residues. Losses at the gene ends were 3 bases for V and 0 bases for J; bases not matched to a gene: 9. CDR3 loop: CASSYGTGRGMNTEAFF. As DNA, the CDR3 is TGCGCCAGCAGCTATGGGACAGGGCGAGGAATGAACACTGAAGCTTTCTTT. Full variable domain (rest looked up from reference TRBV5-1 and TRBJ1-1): KAGVTQTPRYLIKTRGQQVTLSCSPISGHRSVSWYQQTPGQGLQFLFEYFSETQRNKGNFPGRFSGRQFSNSRSEMNVSTLELGDSALYLCASSYGTGRGMNTEAFFGQGTRLTVV.